The 15 T cell receptor beta chains below were found in one sample sequenced in a study of CD8+CD57+ T cells in acquired aplastic anemia. For sequencing, patients were chosen who had shown expansion of CD8+CD57+ cells by flow cytometry. Genomic DNA, serving as template, underwent TCR beta VDJ and CDR3 profiling. One entry per CDR3 protein results from TCRdb running MiXCR on the reads. The table includes under 250,000 distinct CDR3 sequences, around half detected once. Material for sequencing was sorted CD4+, CD8+, or CD8+CD57+ T cells (not recorded which) from PBMCs. The source is a human donor with aplastic anemia.

As to this clonotype: A single base separates this from a much larger clone, so it may be a read error. V is TRBV5-8 and J is TRBJ2-1; a weak D match, TRBD2 (5 bases). In germline, CDR1 is SGHTS, CDR2 YDEGEE. The CDR3 sequence is 13 residues long. The CDR3 region is CANEDSTGNEQSF. The CDR3 region has the DNA TGTGCCAATGAGGACTCAACGGGGAATGAGCAGTCCTTC.

The chain uses TRBV4-2 and TRBJ2-7; the match to TRBD2 covers 7 bases. V trimming: 2 bases; J trimming: 7 bases; junction bases outside the gene matches: 11. This CDR3 spans 15 amino acids. Germline CDR1 LGHNA, CDR2 YNFKEQ. CDR3 nucleotides: TGTGCCAGCAGCCAACGGGACGGGGAAGCGGGGGAGCAGTACTTC. This codes for CASSQRDGEAGEQYF.

This clonotype was seen ten or more times. V is TRBV25-1 and J is TRBJ1-1; 8 nucleotides align to TRBD1. The CDR3 runs to 13 residues. V trimming: 3 bases; J trimming: 6 bases; junction bases outside the gene matches: 3. Germline lookup yields CDR1 MGHDK and CDR2 SYGVNS. CDR3 sequence: CASSEPRGPEAFF. The CDR3 coding sequence is TGTGCCAGCAGTGAGCCCAGGGGGCCTGAAGCTTTCTTT.

The chain has TRBV27 and TRBJ1-1; unclear D gene. The germline CDR1 and CDR2 sequences are MNHEY and SMNVEV (reference sequence). CDR3 length: 14 amino acids. V lost 5 bases, J lost 8 bases, and 18 bases lay in between. CDR3 loop: CASSILSGTQEAFF. CDR3 coding DNA: TGTGCCAGCAGTATACTCTCAGGAACCCAAGAAGCTTTCTTT.

This chain connects TRBV30 to TRBJ2-7, with D possibly matching TRBD2 (6 bases). From germline, CDR1 is GTSNPN and CDR2 SVGIG (reference sequence). Trimming removed 2 bases at V and 4 bases at J, with 12 bases between. This CDR3 region has 13 residues. DNA for the CDR3: TGTGCCTGGAGTCGGGGCAGCGGGTACGAGCAGTACTTC. It translates to CAWSRGSGYEQYF. Using reference TRBV30 and TRBJ2-7 for the parts outside the CDR3, the full variable domain is SQTIHQWPATLVQPVGSPLSLECTVEGTSNPNLYWYRQAAGRGLQLLFYSVGIGQISSEVPQNLSASRPQDRQFILSSKKLLLSDSGFYLCAWSRGSGYEQYFGPGTRLTVT.

This clonotype was picked up many times. This chain connects TRBV6-5 to TRBJ2-1; D is perhaps TRBD1 (5 bases). V was trimmed by 0 bases and J by 9 bases, leaving 12 bases between them. Germline CDR1 and CDR2: MNHEY and SVGAGI. The CDR3 length is 14 residues. CDR3 DNA: TGTGCCAGCAGTTACTCGATCAGGGCAAGTGAGCAGTTCTTC. Translated, it gives CASSYSIRASEQFF.

In regard to this clonotype: An end of the junction does not agree with germline; a read error may underlie this. The chain recombines TRBV27 with TRBJ2-1; 13 nucleotides agree with TRBD2. Germline V gene sequence: CDR1 MNHEY, CDR2 SMNVEV (reference sequence). The CDR3 runs to 18 residues. The CDR3 sequence: CAGSLRLAGGSPYNEQFF. The CDR3 DNA follows: TGTGCCGGCAGTCTAAGACTAGCGGGGGGTTCTCCCTACAATGAGCAGTTCTTC.

This clonotype was seen more than once but under ten times. The chain links TRBV19 to TRBJ2-7; TRBD1 might be the D (5 bases). V lost 3 bases to trimming and J lost 4 bases, with 22 bases between them. This CDR3 is 17 amino acids long. Germline CDR1 LNHDA, CDR2 SQIVND (reference sequence). The CDR3 region is CASSIRKNLGPGYEQYF. CDR3 nucleotide sequence: TGTGCCAGTAGTATCCGGAAAAATTTAGGCCCAGGGTACGAGCAGTACTTC.

This clonotype was seen ten or more times. The V gene is TRBV15, the J gene TRBJ2-1; 7 nucleotides align to TRBD2. The V segment lost 0 bases and the J segment 8 bases; nucleotides outside the gene matches: 13. The CDR3 is 17 residues long. The germline CDR1 and CDR2 sequences are LNHNV and YYDKDF (reference sequence). The CDR3 is CATSRDPLAERQYEQFF. For the CDR3, the DNA is TGTGCCACCAGCAGAGATCCGCTAGCGGAGAGACAATATGAGCAGTTCTTC. Filled out from reference TRBV15 and TRBJ2-1, the complete variable domain reads DAMVIQNPRYQVTQFGKPVTLSCSQTLNHNVMYWYQQKSSQAPKLLFHYYDKDFNNEADTPDNFQSRRPNTSFCFLDIRSPGLGDTAMYLCATSRDPLAERQYEQFFGPGTRLTVL.

The V gene is TRBV19, the J gene TRBJ2-7; 12 bases match TRBD2. Looked up from germline, CDR1 is LNHDA and CDR2 is SQIVND (reference sequence). The CDR3 has 14 residues. Trimming removed 4 bases from V and 5 bases from J; junction bases left unmatched: 3. CDR3: CASSTSGRVDEQYF. The CDR3 coding sequence is TGTGCCAGTAGTACTAGCGGGAGGGTCGACGAGCAGTACTTC.

With regard to this clonotype: A read error may account for a junction end that differs from germline. The chain links TRBV7-4 to TRBJ2-6; possibly TRBD1 for D (5 bases). CDR3 length: 12 amino acids. Germline CDR1 is SGHVT and CDR2 is SQSDAQ. CDR3 coding DNA: TGTGCCAGCAGCTTAGACAGGAACACTGAAGCTTTC. Translating it yields CASSLDRNTEAF.

The J gene is TRBJ2-7, the V gene TRBV5-1, with 7 positions matching TRBD1. V lost 3 bases and J lost 4; bases outside the gene matches: 7. This CDR3 has 14 residues. Germline lookup yields CDR1 SGHRS and CDR2 YFSETQ. For the CDR3, the DNA is TGCGCCAGCAGCTGGGGCACGGACAGGTACGAGCAGTACTTC. Translated, it gives CASSWGTDRYEQYF.

This clonotype was detected many times. The chain carries TRBV15 and TRBJ2-5; D is ambiguous. CDR3 length: 14 residues. Trimming pared 1 base from V and 2 bases from J, leaving 8 bases between. CDR1 LNHNV and CDR2 YYDKDF come from the germline V gene (reference sequence). In DNA, the CDR3 is TGTGCCACCAGCAGAGGCAGCGAGCAAGAGACCCAGTACTTC. It yields the protein CATSRGSEQETQYF.

V and J are TRBV2 and TRBJ2-5, with 7 bases matching TRBD2. The CDR3 extends over 14 amino acids. Germline V gene sequence: CDR1 SNHLY, CDR2 FYNNEI. Trimming at V came to 8 bases and at J to 5 bases, leaving 11 bases not matched to a gene. The CDR3 region has the DNA TGTGCCAGCGAAGAGCGGGGAGAGGTGGAGACCCAGTACTTC. Encoded protein: CASEERGEVETQYF.

This clonotype appeared many times. V gene TRBV2 combines with J gene TRBJ1-2; tentatively, D is TRBD1 (5 bases). CDR3 length: 16 amino acids. Trimming removed 4 bases at V and 0 bases at J, with 15 bases between. Germline V gives CDR1 SNHLY, CDR2 FYNNEI. The CDR3 reads CASSVSLTETNYGYTF. As DNA, the CDR3 is TGTGCCAGCAGTGTAAGTTTGACAGAAACTAACTATGGCTACACCTTC.